The 20 T cell receptor beta chains below come from one sample, sequenced in a study of blood T cell repertoires in COVID-19. The repertoire was sequenced with immunoSEQ multiplex PCR; TCRdb's copy has only in-frame clones and lacks some. The sample consists of some 64,000 clones, under 80% of them appearing once. Sequencing was carried out using peripheral blood. Receptors originate from a human donor in a cohort sampled during active COVID-19.

The genes are TRBV9 and TRBJ2-4; D perhaps matches TRBD1 (6 bases). The CDR3 spans 18 residues. Trimming shortened V by 0 bases and J by 5 bases, and 21 bases separated the two germline ends. Germline values: CDR1 SGDLS, CDR2 YYNGEE. The chain's CDR3 is CASSVGVAPGVGENIQYF. CDR3 coding DNA: TGTGCCAGCAGCGTAGGAGTCGCGCCAGGGGTGGGGGAAAACATTCAGTACTTC.

This chain connects TRBV27 to TRBJ2-7, with 12 bases lining up with TRBD1. Germline V gives CDR1 MNHEY, CDR2 SMNVEV (reference sequence). With V trimmed by 4 bases and J by 6 bases, 10 bases remained unmatched. The CDR3 spans 16 residues. The CDR3 DNA follows: TGTGCCAGCAGTTCTATCTCCGGGACAGGGGGCGGCGAGCAGTACTTC. Encoded protein: CASSSISGTGGGEQYF.

The J gene is TRBJ2-1, the V gene TRBV9, with D tentatively TRBD2 (5 bases). Germline CDR1 reads SGDLS; CDR2 reads YYNGEE. CDR3 length: 13 residues. The V end lost 8 bases, the J end lost 8 bases, and 17 bases lay between the germline ends. DNA of the CDR3: TGTGCCAGATACAAACCCCCCGGGGATGAGCAGTTCTTC. It translates to CARYKPPGDEQFF.

The rearrangement joins TRBV28 to TRBJ1-1; 8 bases align to TRBD1. Germline CDR1 is MDHEN and CDR2 is SYDVKM. V lost 8 bases, J lost 3 bases, and 5 bases stayed unmatched. The CDR3 has 13 residues. Here the CDR3 reads CASETGADTEAFF. The CDR3 DNA is TGTGCCAGCGAGACAGGGGCCGACACTGAAGCTTTCTTT.

The rearrangement joins TRBV6-6 to TRBJ2-7, with D perhaps matching TRBD2 (5 bases). Trimming left V 2 bases short and J 0 bases short, with 11 bases between. CDR1 MNHNY and CDR2 SVGAGI come from the germline V gene (reference sequence). The CDR3 runs 15 residues. The CDR3 loop reads CASSYRAGSSYEQYF. Here the CDR3 DNA reads TGTGCCAGCAGTTACCGGGCGGGCAGCTCCTACGAGCAGTACTTC.

CDR3 nucleotide sequence: TGTGCCAGCAGTAGGACTAGCGGGGGGGCCGAGACCCAGTACTTC. Its protein product is CASSRTSGGAETQYF. The rearrangement uses TRBV25-1 and TRBJ2-5, with TRBD2 matching 15 bases. Germline-derived CDR1 and CDR2 are MGHDK and SYGVNS. The CDR3 contains 15 residues. After removal of 5 bases from V and 5 bases from J, the junction contained 3 bases not matched to a gene.

J is TRBJ2-3 and V is TRBV5-1, with 7 bases fitting TRBD1. This CDR3 region has 14 residues. The ends lost 3 bases at V and 4 bases at J; junction bases unmatched: 5. The germline V gene encodes CDR1 SGHRS and CDR2 YFSETQ. The CDR3 protein is CASSSTGPPDTQYF. In DNA, the CDR3 is TGCGCCAGCAGCTCGACAGGGCCCCCAGATACGCAGTATTTT.

The chain combines TRBV10-3 with TRBJ1-2; D possibly corresponds to TRBD1 (5 bases). The V and J ends lost 3 bases and 4 bases respectively, with 9 bases between them. The germline gives CDR1 ENHRY, CDR2 SYGVKD. CDR3 length equals 13 residues. CDR3 region: CAISDPQVYGYTF. The DNA of the CDR3 is TGTGCCATCAGTGACCCACAGGTCTATGGCTACACCTTC.

This clone was observed once. This chain uses TRBV3-1 (or the pseudogene TRBV3-2) with TRBJ2-7; 7 bases align to TRBD1. Germline CDR1 LGHDT, CDR2 YNNKEL (reference sequence). Trimming cost V 4 bases and J 7 bases; bases outside gene matches: 7. The CDR3 length is 13 residues. The CDR3 here is CASSLRQGWEQYF. DNA of the CDR3: TGTGCCAGCAGCCTCAGACAGGGCTGGGAGCAGTACTTC.

The V call is TRBV29-1, the J call TRBJ2-1; 8 nucleotides agree with TRBD1. Germline values: CDR1 SQVTM, CDR2 ANQGSEA. After removal of 7 bases from V and 15 bases from J, the junction contained 2 bases not matched to a gene. The CDR3 contains 8 residues. The CDR3 loop reads CSDGQGFF. CDR3 nucleotides: TGCAGCGACGGACAGGGGTTCTTC.

This clone was seen a single time. V usage is TRBV9 and J usage is TRBJ2-1; D perhaps matches TRBD1 (6 bases). V lost 1 base and J 10 bases, leaving 9 bases between the germline ends. The CDR3 sequence is 12 residues long. Germline CDR1 is SGDLS and CDR2 is YYNGEE. CDR3 nucleotides: TGTGCCAGCAGCGTAAGCCAGGGGGAGCAGTTCTTC. Translation: CASSVSQGEQFF. Full variable domain (outside the CDR3, taken from reference TRBV9 and TRBJ2-1): DSGVTQTPKHLITATGQRVTLRCSPRSGDLSVYWYQQSLDQGLQFLIQYYNGEERAKGNILERFSAQQFPDLHSELNLSSLELGDSALYFCASSVSQGEQFFGPGTRLTVL.

CDR3 protein: CASSYTGSTEAFF. The CDR3 DNA reads as TGTGCCAGCAGTTACACGGGGTCCACTGAAGCTTTCTTT. The rearrangement uses TRBV6-6 and TRBJ1-1; D gene ambiguous. The length of the CDR3 is 13 residues. CDR1 MNHNY and CDR2 SVGAGI come from the germline V gene (reference sequence). V was shortened by 2 bases and J by 4 bases, with 8 bases between the two germline ends.

The chain combines TRBV6-2 or TRBV6-3 with TRBJ2-3, with 15 nucleotides matching TRBD2. V was pared by 4 bases and J by 1 base, with 9 bases of the junction left unmatched. This CDR3 spans 19 amino acids. Germline CDR1 is MNHEY and CDR2 is SVGEGT. CDR3: CASSWVGTSGGPRTDTQYF. The CDR3 region has the DNA TGTGCCAGCAGTTGGGTCGGGACTAGCGGGGGGCCGCGCACAGATACGCAGTATTTT.

This rearrangement joins TRBV18 to TRBJ1-1, with D perhaps matching TRBD1 (5 bases). The CDR3 runs 15 residues. The germline CDR1 and CDR2 sequences are KGHSH and LQKENI. V shed 1 base and J shed 7 bases, with 16 bases lying between them. This chain's CDR3 is CASSPQGMSGVEAFF. The CDR3, as DNA: TGTGCCAGCTCACCACAGGGGATGTCGGGGGTTGAAGCTTTCTTT.

The chain links TRBV7-9 to TRBJ1-1; D is unresolved. Trimming removed 5 bases from V and 4 bases from J, with 14 bases in between. This CDR3 is built from 14 residues. Per the germline V gene, CDR1 is SEHNR and CDR2 is FQNEAQ (reference sequence). CDR3 nucleotide sequence: TGTGCCAGCAGCATAACTCGGGATGGCACTGAAGCTTTCTTT. This gives the protein CASSITRDGTEAFF.

V and J are TRBV10-1 and TRBJ1-2, with D possibly matching TRBD1 (5 bases). The CDR3 totals 16 residues. Germline V gene data show CDR1 as WNHNN and CDR2 as SYGVQD (reference sequence). With 0 bases removed from V and 5 bases from J, the gap between germline ends came to 16 bases. The CDR3 is CASSESLRGGEYGYTF. CDR3 bases: TGCGCCAGCAGTGAGTCCCTCCGCGGAGGGGAATATGGCTACACCTTC.

The chain has TRBV7-2 and TRBJ2-7; 9 positions match TRBD2. The CDR3 sequence is 13 residues long. Germline-derived CDR1 and CDR2 are SGHTA and FQGNSA. The ends lost 7 bases at V and 5 bases at J; junction bases unmatched: 6. CDR3 sequence reads: CASKAGGQNEQYF. The CDR3 bases are TGTGCCAGCAAGGCGGGGGGGCAAAACGAGCAGTACTTC. Full variable domain (remainder filled in from reference TRBV7-2 and TRBJ2-7): GAGVSQSPSNKVTEKGKDVELRCDPISGHTALYWYRQSLGQGLEFLIYFQGNSAPDKSGLPSDRFSAERTGGSVSTLTIQRTQQEDSAVYLCASKAGGQNEQYFGPGTRLTVT.

This clone was observed a few times. V gene TRBV24-1 combines with J gene TRBJ1-2, with D uncertain. The CDR3 covers 14 residues. In germline, CDR1 is KGHDR, CDR2 SFDVKD. V was clipped by 6 bases and J by 8 bases, with 18 bases between them. Here the CDR3 DNA reads TGTGCCACCAGTACAAGGACGGCTACGGGGGGCTACACCTTC. It is translated as CATSTRTATGGYTF.

The genes are TRBV19 and TRBJ2-7, with D possibly being TRBD2 (6 bases). The CDR3 has 15 residues. CDR1 and CDR2 (germline): LNHDA, SQIVND (reference sequence). V lost 4 bases and J 4 bases, leaving 17 bases between the germline ends. This chain's CDR3 is CASSTPKAGFYEQYF. CDR3 DNA: TGTGCCAGTAGTACCCCGAAGGCGGGGTTTTACGAGCAGTACTTC.

This sequence joins TRBV6-6 and TRBJ1-1, with D uncertain. V was trimmed by 7 bases and J by 1 base, leaving 16 bases between them. The germline V gene encodes CDR1 MNHNY and CDR2 SVGAGI (reference sequence). The CDR3 loop spans 15 amino acids. The CDR3 coding sequence is TGTGCCAGCACCTTTTCGGCACAGACGAACACTGAAGCTTTCTTT. Its translation is CASTFSAQTNTEAFF.